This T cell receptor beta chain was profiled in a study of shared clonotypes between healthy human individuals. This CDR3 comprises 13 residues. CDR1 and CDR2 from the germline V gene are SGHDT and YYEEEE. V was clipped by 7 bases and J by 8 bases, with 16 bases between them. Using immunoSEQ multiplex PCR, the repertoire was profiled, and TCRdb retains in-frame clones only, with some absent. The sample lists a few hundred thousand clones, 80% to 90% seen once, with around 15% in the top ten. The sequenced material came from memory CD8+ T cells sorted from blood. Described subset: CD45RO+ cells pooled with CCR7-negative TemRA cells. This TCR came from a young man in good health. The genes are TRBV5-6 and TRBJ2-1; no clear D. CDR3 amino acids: CASQDGPGYEQFF. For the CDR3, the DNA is TGTGCCAGCCAGGACGGGCCTGGCTATGAGCAGTTCTTC.